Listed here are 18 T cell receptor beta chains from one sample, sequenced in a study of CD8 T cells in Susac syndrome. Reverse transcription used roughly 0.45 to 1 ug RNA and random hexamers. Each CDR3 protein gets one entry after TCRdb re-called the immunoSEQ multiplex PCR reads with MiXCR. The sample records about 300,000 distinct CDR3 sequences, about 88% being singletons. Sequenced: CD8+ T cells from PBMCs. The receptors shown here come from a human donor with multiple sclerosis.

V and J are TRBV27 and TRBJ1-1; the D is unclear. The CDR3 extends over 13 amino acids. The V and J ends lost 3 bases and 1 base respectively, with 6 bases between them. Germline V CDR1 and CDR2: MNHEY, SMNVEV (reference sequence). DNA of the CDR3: TGTGCCAGCAGTTTTGGCCAGAACACTGAAGCTTTCTTT. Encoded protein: CASSFGQNTEAFF.

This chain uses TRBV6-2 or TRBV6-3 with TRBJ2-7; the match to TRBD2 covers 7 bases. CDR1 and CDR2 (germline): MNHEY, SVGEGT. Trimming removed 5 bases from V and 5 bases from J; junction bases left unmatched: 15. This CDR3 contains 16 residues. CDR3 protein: CASSPSQAGPHDEQYF. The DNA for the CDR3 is TGTGCCAGCAGTCCATCTCAAGCGGGGCCCCACGACGAGCAGTACTTC.

CDR3 in amino acids: CASSRWDSGSYEQYF. DNA of the CDR3: TGTGCCAGCAGCAGGTGGGACTCAGGCTCCTACGAGCAGTACTTC. The rearrangement uses TRBV9 and TRBJ2-7; D possibly corresponds to TRBD2 (6 bases). This CDR3 region has 15 residues. The V end was cut by 4 bases, the J end by 0 bases, with 14 bases between. CDR1 is SGDLS, CDR2 YYNGEE, per germline.

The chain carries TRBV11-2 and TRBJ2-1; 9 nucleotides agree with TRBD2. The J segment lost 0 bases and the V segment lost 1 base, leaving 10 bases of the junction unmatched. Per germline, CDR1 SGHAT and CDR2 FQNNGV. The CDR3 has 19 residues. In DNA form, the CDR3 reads TGTGCCAGCAGCTTAGGGACTAGCGCCAGAGAGGCCTCCTACAATGAGCAGTTCTTC. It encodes CASSLGTSAREASYNEQFF. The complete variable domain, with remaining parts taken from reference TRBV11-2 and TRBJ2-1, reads EAGVAQSPRYKIIEKRQSVAFWCNPISGHATLYWYQQILGQGPKLLIQFQNNGVVDDSQLPKDRFSAERLKGVDSTLKIQPAKLEDSAVYLCASSLGTSAREASYNEQFFGPGTRLTVL.

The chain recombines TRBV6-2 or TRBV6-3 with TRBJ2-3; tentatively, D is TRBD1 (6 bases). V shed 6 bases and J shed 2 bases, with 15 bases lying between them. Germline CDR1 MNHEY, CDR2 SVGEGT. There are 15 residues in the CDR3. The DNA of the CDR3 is TGTGCCAGCAGCCCTCTATGGGGGCTCACAGATACGCAGTATTTT. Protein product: CASSPLWGLTDTQYF.

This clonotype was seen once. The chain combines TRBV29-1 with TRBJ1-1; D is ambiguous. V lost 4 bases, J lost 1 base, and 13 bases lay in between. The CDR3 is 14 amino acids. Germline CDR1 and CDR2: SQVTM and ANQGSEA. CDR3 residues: CSVGRSAENTEAFF. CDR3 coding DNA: TGCAGCGTTGGGCGGTCAGCGGAGAACACTGAAGCTTTCTTT.

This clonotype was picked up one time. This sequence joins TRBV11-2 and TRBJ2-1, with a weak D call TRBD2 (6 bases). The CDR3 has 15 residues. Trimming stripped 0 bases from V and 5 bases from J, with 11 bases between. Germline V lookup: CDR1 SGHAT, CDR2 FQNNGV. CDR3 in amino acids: CASSLEGWGDNEQFF. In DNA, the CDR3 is TGTGCCAGCAGCTTAGAAGGTTGGGGGGACAATGAGCAGTTCTTC.

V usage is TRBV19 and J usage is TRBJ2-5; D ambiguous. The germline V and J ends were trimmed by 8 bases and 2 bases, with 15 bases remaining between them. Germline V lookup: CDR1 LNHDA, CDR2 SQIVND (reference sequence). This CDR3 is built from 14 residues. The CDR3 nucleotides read TGTGCCAGTGGAATGGGTGCCAGGCAAGAGACCCAGTACTTC. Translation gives CASGMGARQETQYF.

DNA for the CDR3: TGTGCCAGCAGTTACCCCGCTGGGGGCGGGGGGAGCCCCTACGAGCAGTACTTC. Its protein product is CASSYPAGGGGSPYEQYF. The rearrangement links TRBV6-2 or TRBV6-3 to TRBJ2-7, with 8 bases identical to TRBD2. The J segment lost 2 bases and the V segment lost 2 bases, leaving 14 bases of the junction unmatched. Germline CDR1 is MNHEY and CDR2 is SVGEGT. The CDR3 contains 18 residues.

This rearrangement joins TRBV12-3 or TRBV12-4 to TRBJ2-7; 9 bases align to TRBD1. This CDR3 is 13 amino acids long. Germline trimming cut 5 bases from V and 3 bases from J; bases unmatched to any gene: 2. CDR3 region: CASSGTGYYEQYF. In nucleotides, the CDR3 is TGTGCCAGCAGTGGGACAGGGTACTACGAGCAGTACTTC.

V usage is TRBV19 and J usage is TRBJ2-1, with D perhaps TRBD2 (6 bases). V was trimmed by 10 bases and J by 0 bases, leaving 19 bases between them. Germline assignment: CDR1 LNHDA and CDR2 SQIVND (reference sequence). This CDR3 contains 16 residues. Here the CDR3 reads CAILTLAVSSYNEQFF. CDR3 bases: TGTGCCATCCTAACATTAGCGGTGAGCTCCTACAATGAGCAGTTCTTC.

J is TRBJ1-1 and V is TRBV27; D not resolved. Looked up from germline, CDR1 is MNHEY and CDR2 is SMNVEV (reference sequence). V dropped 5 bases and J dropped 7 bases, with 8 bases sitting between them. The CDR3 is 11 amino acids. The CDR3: CASSHGGEAFF. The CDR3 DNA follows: TGTGCCAGCAGTCACGGAGGTGAAGCTTTCTTT.

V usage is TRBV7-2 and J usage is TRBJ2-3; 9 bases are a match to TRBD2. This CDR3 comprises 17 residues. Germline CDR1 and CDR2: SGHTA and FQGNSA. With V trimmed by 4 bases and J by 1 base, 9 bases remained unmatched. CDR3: CASSSQLAGVGTDTQYF. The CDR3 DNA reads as TGTGCCAGCAGCTCCCAATTAGCGGGAGTGGGCACAGATACGCAGTATTTT.

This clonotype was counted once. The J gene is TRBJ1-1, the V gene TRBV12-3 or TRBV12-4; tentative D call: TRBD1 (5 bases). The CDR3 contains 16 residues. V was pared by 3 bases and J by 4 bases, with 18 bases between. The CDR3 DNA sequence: TGTGCCAGCAGTTTTCACGTTGAGGGGCGCGGCACTGAAGCTTTCTTT. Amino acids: CASSFHVEGRGTEAFF.

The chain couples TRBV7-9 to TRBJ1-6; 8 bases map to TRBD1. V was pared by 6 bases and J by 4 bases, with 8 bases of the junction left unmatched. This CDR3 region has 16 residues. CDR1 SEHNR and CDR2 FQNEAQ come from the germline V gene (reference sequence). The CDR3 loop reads CASRTTGGIYNSPLHF. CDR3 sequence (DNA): TGTGCCAGCAGGACAACAGGGGGTATATATAATTCACCCCTCCACTTT.

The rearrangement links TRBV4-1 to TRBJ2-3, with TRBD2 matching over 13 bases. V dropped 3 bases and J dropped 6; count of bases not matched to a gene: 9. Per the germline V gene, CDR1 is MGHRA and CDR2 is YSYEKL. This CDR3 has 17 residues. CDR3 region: CASSHPGLAGSEDTQYF. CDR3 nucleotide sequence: TGCGCCAGCAGCCATCCGGGACTAGCGGGGTCGGAGGATACGCAGTATTTT.

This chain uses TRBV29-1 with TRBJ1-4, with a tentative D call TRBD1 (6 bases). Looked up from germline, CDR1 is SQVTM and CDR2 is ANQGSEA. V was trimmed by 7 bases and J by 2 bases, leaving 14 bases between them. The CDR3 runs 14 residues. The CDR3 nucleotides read TGCAGCGCGTTCACAGGGACGACTAATGAAAAACTGTTTTTT. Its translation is CSAFTGTTNEKLFF.

CDR3 protein: CASSPRDRGLSSGANVLTF. The CDR3 nucleotides are TGTGCCAGCAGCCCCCGGGACAGGGGGTTAAGCTCTGGGGCCAACGTCCTGACTTTC. The chain employs TRBV7-8 and TRBJ2-6; 11 positions agree with TRBD1. Germline V gene lookup returns CDR1 SGHVS and CDR2 FQNEAQ. V shed 5 bases, J shed 0 bases, and the junction held 9 bases outside the gene matches. This CDR3 contains 19 residues.